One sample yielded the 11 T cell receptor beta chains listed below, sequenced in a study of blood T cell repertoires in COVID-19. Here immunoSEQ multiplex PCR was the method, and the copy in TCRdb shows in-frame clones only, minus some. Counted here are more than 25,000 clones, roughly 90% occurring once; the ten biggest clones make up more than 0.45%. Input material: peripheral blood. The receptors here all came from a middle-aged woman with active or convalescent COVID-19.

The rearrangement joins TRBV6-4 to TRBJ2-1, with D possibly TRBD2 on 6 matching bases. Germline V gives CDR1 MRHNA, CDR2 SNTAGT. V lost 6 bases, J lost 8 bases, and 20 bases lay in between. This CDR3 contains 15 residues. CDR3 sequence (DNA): TGTGCCAGCAGCGAAGGGGACGGCAGGGAGGATGAGCAGTTCTTC. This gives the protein CASSEGDGREDEQFF.

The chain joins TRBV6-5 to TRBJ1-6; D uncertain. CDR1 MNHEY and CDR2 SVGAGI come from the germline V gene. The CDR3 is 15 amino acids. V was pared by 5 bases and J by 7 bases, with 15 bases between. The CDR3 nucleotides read TGTGCCAGCAGTCTTTCCCGGACTCCCAATTCACCCCTCCACTTT. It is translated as CASSLSRTPNSPLHF.

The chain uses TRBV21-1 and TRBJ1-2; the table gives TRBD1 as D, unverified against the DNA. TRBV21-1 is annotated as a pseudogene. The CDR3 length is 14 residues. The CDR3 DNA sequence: TGTGCCAGCAGCGCGACGGACAGAAACTATGGCTACACCTTC. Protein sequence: CASSATDRNYGYTF.

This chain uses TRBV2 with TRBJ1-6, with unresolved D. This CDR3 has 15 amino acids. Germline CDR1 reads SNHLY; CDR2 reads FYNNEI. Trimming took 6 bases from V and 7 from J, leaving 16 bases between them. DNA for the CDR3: TGTGCCAGCAGAGCCCCGTCCGTCGAGAATTCACCCCTCCACTTT. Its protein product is CASRAPSVENSPLHF.

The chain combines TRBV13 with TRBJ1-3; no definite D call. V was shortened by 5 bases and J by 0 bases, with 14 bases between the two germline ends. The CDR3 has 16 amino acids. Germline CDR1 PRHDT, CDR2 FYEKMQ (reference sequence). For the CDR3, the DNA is TGTGCCAGCAGCCTATCGCCGGGGTTCTCTGGAAACACCATATATTTT. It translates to CASSLSPGFSGNTIYF. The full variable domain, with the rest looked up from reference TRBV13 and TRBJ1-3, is AAGVIQSPRHLIKEKRETATLKCYPIPRHDTVYWYQQGPGQDPQFLISFYEKMQSDKGSIPDRFSAQQFSDYHSELNMSSLELGDSALYFCASSLSPGFSGNTIYFGEGSWLTVV.

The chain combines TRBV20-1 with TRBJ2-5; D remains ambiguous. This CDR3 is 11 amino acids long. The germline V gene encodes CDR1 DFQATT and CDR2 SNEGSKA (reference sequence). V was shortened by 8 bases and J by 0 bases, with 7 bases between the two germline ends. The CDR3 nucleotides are TGCAGTCCACAAAACCAAGAGACCCAGTACTTC. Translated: CSPQNQETQYF.

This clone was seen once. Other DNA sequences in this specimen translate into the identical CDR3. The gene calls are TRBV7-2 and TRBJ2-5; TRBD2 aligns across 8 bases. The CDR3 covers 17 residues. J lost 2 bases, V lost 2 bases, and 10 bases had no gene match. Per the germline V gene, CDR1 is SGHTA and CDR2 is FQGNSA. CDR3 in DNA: TGTGCCAGCAGCTTAAACGGGGTGGCGGGGGGTCAAGAGACCCAGTACTTC. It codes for CASSLNGVAGGQETQYF.

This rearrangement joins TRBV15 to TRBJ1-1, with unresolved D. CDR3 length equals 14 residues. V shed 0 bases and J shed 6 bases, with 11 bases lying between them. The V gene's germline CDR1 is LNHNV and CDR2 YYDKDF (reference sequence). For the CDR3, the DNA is TGTGCCACCAGCAGAGATGGCGGGTCCGCTGAAGCTTTCTTT. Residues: CATSRDGGSAEAFF.

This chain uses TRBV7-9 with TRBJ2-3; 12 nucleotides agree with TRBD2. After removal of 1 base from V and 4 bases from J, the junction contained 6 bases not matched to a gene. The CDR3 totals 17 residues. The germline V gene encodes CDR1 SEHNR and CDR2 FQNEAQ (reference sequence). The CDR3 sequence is CASSLELAGGRADTQYF. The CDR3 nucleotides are TGTGCCAGCAGCTTAGAACTAGCGGGAGGCCGTGCAGATACGCAGTATTTT.

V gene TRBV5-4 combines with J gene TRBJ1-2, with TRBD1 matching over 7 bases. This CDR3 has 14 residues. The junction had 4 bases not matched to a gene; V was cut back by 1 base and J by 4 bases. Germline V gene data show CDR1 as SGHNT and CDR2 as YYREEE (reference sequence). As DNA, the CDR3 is TGTGCCAGCAGCTTGACAGGGGACTTCTATGGCTACACCTTC. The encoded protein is CASSLTGDFYGYTF.

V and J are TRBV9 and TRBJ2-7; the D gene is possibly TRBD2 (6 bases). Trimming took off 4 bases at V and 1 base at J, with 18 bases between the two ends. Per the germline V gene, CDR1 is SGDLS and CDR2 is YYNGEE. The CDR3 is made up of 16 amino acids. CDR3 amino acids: CASSPESGGPSYEQYF. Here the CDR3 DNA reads TGTGCCAGCAGCCCGGAGTCTGGAGGGCCTTCCTACGAGCAGTACTTC.